A selection of T cell receptor beta chains follows, all from one sample in a study of early T cells in non-severe SARS-CoV-2 infection. TCRdb independently ran MiXCR on the 5' RACE reads; one entry per CDR3 protein. Counted here are tens of thousands of distinct CDR3 sequences, 5% to 6.5% occurring once; the ten biggest clones make up about 7.8%. Sequenced: whole blood. The source of these receptors is an adult who was a healthcare worker with PCR-confirmed SARS-CoV-2 infection or an uninfected control (not recorded which). Each CDR3 is given with its conserved first and last residue. D genes are given only for firm matches. Only part of the rows carry a size: once, few, many, or a class if the clone is expanded.

clone size: -; J gene: TRBJ2-1; D gene: TRBD2; V gene: TRBV29-1; CDR3 DNA: TGCAGCGTCCGACTAGCGGGATCCCCGGTCTCCTACAATGAGCAGTTCTTC; CDR3 protein: CSVRLAGSPVSYNEQFF
clone size: -; J gene: TRBJ2-1; D gene: TRBD2; V gene: TRBV29-1; CDR3 DNA: TGCAGCGTTAAAATTATGGGAGGGCGCTACAATGAGCAGTTCTTC; CDR3 protein: CSVKIMGGRYNEQFF
clone size: few; J gene: TRBJ2-2; D gene: TRBD1; V gene: TRBV3-1; CDR3 DNA: TGTGCCAGCAGCACGCCACAGGGGGTCGGGGAGCTGTTTTTT; CDR3 protein: CASSTPQGVGELFF
clone size: few; J gene: TRBJ2-3; D gene: TRBD1; V gene: TRBV6-1; CDR3 DNA: TGTGCCAGCAGTGCCCCGGGACAGGGACTACCCACAGATACGCAGTATTTT; CDR3 protein: CASSAPGQGLPTDTQYF
clone size: many; J gene: TRBJ1-1; D gene: TRBD1; V gene: TRBV7-9; CDR3 DNA: TGTGCCAGCAGCTTAACCGGGACAGGGGATGAAGCTTTCTTT; CDR3 protein: CASSLTGTGDEAFF
clone size: -; J gene: TRBJ2-1; D gene: -; V gene: TRBV11-3; CDR3 DNA: TGTGCCAGCAGCTCCGGCCGGATCCTCAATGAGCAGTTCTTC; CDR3 protein: CASSSGRILNEQFF
clone size: few; J gene: TRBJ2-1; D gene: -; V gene: TRBV15; CDR3 DNA: TGTGCCACCAGCAGAGCGACTAGTTACAATGAGCAGTTCTTC; CDR3 protein: CATSRATSYNEQFF
clone size: few; J gene: TRBJ2-7; D gene: -; V gene: TRBV5-5; CDR3 DNA: TGTGCCAGCAGCTTGGTGTCGGGGGCAAGCGAGCAGTACTTC; CDR3 protein: CASSLVSGASEQYF
clone size: few; J gene: TRBJ1-2; D gene: TRBD1; V gene: TRBV12-3/TRBV12-4; CDR3 DNA: TGTGCCAGCAGTAAAACAGGGGGCGCTGGCTATGGCTACACCTTC; CDR3 protein: CASSKTGGAGYGYTF
clone size: -; J gene: TRBJ1-6; D gene: -; V gene: TRBV6-4; CDR3 DNA: TGTGCCAGCAGTTCCGATACTCTACCCGGTTCACCCCTCCACTTT; CDR3 protein: CASSSDTLPGSPLHF
clone size: many; J gene: TRBJ2-4; D gene: -; V gene: TRBV7-9; CDR3 DNA: TGTGCCAGCAGCTTATTCAATGGACAAAACATTCAGTACTTC; CDR3 protein: CASSLFNGQNIQYF
clone size: many; J gene: TRBJ2-5; D gene: TRBD2; V gene: TRBV7-9; CDR3 DNA: TGTGCCAGCAGCTTCACACTAGCGGGGCAAGAGACCCAGTACTTC; CDR3 protein: CASSFTLAGQETQYF
clone size: few; J gene: TRBJ2-4; D gene: -; V gene: TRBV2; CDR3 DNA: TGTGCCAGCAGAACAGCCAAAAACATTCAGTACTTC; CDR3 protein: CASRTAKNIQYF
clone size: -; J gene: TRBJ2-7; D gene: -; V gene: TRBV6-2/TRBV6-3; CDR3 DNA: TGTGCCAGCAGTTACAGGGCAGGTAAATCCTACGAGCAGTACTTC; CDR3 protein: CASSYRAGKSYEQYF
clone size: many; J gene: TRBJ2-7; D gene: -; V gene: TRBV25-1; CDR3 DNA: TGTGCCAGCAGCCGAGGGTGGCCCTACGAGCAGTACTTC; CDR3 protein: CASSRGWPYEQYF
clone size: -; J gene: TRBJ2-7; D gene: -; V gene: TRBV2; CDR3 DNA: TGTGCCAGCAGATTGGACACTTACGAGCAGTACTTC; CDR3 protein: CASRLDTYEQYF
clone size: -; J gene: TRBJ1-1; D gene: -; V gene: TRBV4-2; CDR3 DNA: TGTGCCAGCAGCCAAGGGGACAACCTCATGAACACTGAAGCTTTCTTT; CDR3 protein: CASSQGDNLMNTEAFF
clone size: many; J gene: TRBJ2-2; D gene: TRBD2; V gene: TRBV29-1; CDR3 DNA: TGCAGCGTTGATGAGGGAGGGCCCTCGAACACCGGGGAGCTGTTTTTT; CDR3 protein: CSVDEGGPSNTGELFF
clone size: many; J gene: TRBJ2-3; D gene: -; V gene: TRBV29-1; CDR3 DNA: TGCAGCGTTGAAGGAGGTGGAGGGATGTTGCCAGATACGCAGTATTTT; CDR3 protein: CSVEGGGGMLPDTQYF
clone size: -; J gene: TRBJ1-6; D gene: -; V gene: TRBV28; CDR3 DNA: TGTGCCAGCAGAACAGGGTGGAATTCACCCCTCCACTTT; CDR3 protein: CASRTGWNSPLHF
clone size: many; J gene: TRBJ2-1; D gene: -; V gene: TRBV25-1; CDR3 DNA: TGTGCCAGCAGTGAGGGACAAAGAGAGCAGTTCTTC; CDR3 protein: CASSEGQREQFF
clone size: many; J gene: TRBJ2-3; D gene: -; V gene: TRBV12-3/TRBV12-4; CDR3 DNA: TGTGCCAGCACATCGCCGGGCGGCACAGATACGCAGTATTTT; CDR3 protein: CASTSPGGTDTQYF
clone size: few; J gene: TRBJ2-1; D gene: -; V gene: TRBV5-1; CDR3 DNA: TGCGCCAGCAGCTCGGACAGCACTGTTGGAACTGGGCAGTTCTTC; CDR3 protein: CASSSDSTVGTGQFF
clone size: -; J gene: TRBJ2-2; D gene: TRBD1; V gene: TRBV6-5; CDR3 DNA: TGTGCCACGGACAGGGGCACCGGGGAGCTGTTTTTT; CDR3 protein: CATDRGTGELFF
clone size: many; J gene: TRBJ2-1; D gene: -; V gene: TRBV5-1; CDR3 DNA: TGCGCCAGCCGGGGAGACGGCGACAATGAGCAGTTCTTC; CDR3 protein: CASRGDGDNEQFF
clone size: -; J gene: TRBJ2-2; D gene: -; V gene: TRBV7-2; CDR3 DNA: TGTGCCAGCAGATTCGTCACCGGGGAGCTGTTTTTT; CDR3 protein: CASRFVTGELFF
clone size: -; J gene: TRBJ1-2; D gene: -; V gene: TRBV11-2; CDR3 DNA: TGTGCCAGCAGTATACAGGGTATTGGCTACACCTTC; CDR3 protein: CASSIQGIGYTF
clone size: -; J gene: TRBJ1-3; D gene: -; V gene: TRBV20-1; CDR3 DNA: TGCAGTGCTAGTAAGGCTACGGGAAACACCATATATTTT; CDR3 protein: CSASKATGNTIYF
clone size: few; J gene: TRBJ2-7; D gene: -; V gene: TRBV11-2; CDR3 DNA: TGTGCCAGCAGCTTAGTCCCCAGCTCCTACGAGCAGTACTTC; CDR3 protein: CASSLVPSSYEQYF